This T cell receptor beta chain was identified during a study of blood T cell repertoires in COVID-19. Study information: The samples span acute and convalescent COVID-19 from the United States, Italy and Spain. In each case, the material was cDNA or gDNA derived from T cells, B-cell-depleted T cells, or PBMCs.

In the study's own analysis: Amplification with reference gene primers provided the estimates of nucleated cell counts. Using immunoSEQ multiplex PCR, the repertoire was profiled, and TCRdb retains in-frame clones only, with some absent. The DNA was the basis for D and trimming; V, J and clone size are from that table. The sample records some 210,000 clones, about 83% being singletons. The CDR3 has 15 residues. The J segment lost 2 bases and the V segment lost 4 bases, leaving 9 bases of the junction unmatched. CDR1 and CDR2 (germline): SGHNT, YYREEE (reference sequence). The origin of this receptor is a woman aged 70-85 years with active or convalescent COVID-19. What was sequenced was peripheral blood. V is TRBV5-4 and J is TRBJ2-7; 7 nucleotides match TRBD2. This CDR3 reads CASSGRGTTPYEQYF. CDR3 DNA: TGTGCCAGCAGCGGGCGCGGGACTACTCCCTACGAGCAGTACTTC.